This entry lists 29 T cell receptor beta chains sequenced from one sample in a study of ipilimumab plus nivolumab after autologous stem cell transplantation. TCRdb's copy holds only in-frame clones and misses some; the assay was immunoSEQ multiplex PCR. There are around 20,000 clones in the sample; around 74% occur only once, and approximately 23% lies in the top ten. The sequencing used PBMCs, collected in a trial of ipilimumab plus nivolumab as post-transplant consolidation. Receptors were obtained from a male donor with diffuse large B-cell lymphoma.

The rearrangement joins TRBV5-1 to TRBJ2-1, with 12 positions matching TRBD2. V shed 4 bases and J 7 bases; nucleotides not matched to a gene: 6. The CDR3 totals 15 residues. Germline-derived CDR1 and CDR2 are SGHRS and YFSETQ. This CDR3 reads CASSLASGGANEQFF. The DNA for the CDR3 is TGCGCCAGCAGCCTAGCTAGCGGGGGGGCTAATGAGCAGTTCTTC.

This clone was found a few times. The J gene is TRBJ1-4, the V gene TRBV28; TRBD1 is a possible D gene (5 bases). The V gene lost 3 bases and the J gene lost 6 bases, with 11 bases spanning the gap. Germline V lookup: CDR1 MDHEN, CDR2 SYDVKM. The CDR3 sequence is 14 residues long. The CDR3 protein is CASSFMSGYEKLFF. The CDR3 DNA reads as TGTGCCAGCAGTTTTATGTCAGGGTATGAAAAACTGTTTTTT.

The CDR3 coding sequence is TGTGCCAGCAGCAAGGGAGGAAGGGATACGCAGTATTTT. It codes for CASSKGGRDTQYF. The chain is built from TRBV21-1 and TRBJ2-3; TRBD2, as called in the table, went unchecked against the DNA. TRBV21-1 is a documented pseudogene. The CDR3 extends over 13 amino acids.

In this sample, this clone turned up once. This sequence joins TRBV11-2 and TRBJ2-1, with 12 bases matching TRBD2. This CDR3 contains 19 residues. The germline CDR1 and CDR2 sequences are SGHAT and FQNNGV. The ends lost 1 base at V and 1 base at J; junction bases unmatched: 8. CDR3 protein: CASSLGRKLAGGSYNEQFF. The CDR3 DNA reads TGTGCCAGCAGCTTAGGCCGAAAACTAGCGGGGGGTTCCTACAATGAGCAGTTCTTC.

This clone was seen repeatedly, ten times or more. The V call is TRBV19, the J call TRBJ1-1; a possible D gene is TRBD1 (5 bases). Looked up from germline, CDR1 is LNHDA and CDR2 is SQIVND (reference sequence). With 10 bases removed from V and 0 bases from J, the gap between germline ends came to 15 bases. This CDR3 has 14 amino acids. CDR3 DNA: TGTGCCACCCGACAGCGGCGATTGAACACTGAAGCTTTCTTT. This sequence encodes CATRQRRLNTEAFF.

This clone has only a few counts. This chain links TRBV11-3 with TRBJ1-3, with 8 bases fitting TRBD1. CDR3 length equals 16 residues. CDR1 SGHNT and CDR2 YENEEA come from the germline V gene. With 4 bases clipped from V and 6 bases from J, the junction kept 11 bases outside the gene matches. The CDR3 DNA is TGTGCCAGCAGCTCGGGGACAGGATCCTTTTTAAACACCATATATTTT. Its protein is CASSSGTGSFLNTIYF.

The chain couples TRBV30 to TRBJ2-3; 16 nucleotides agree with TRBD2. The V gene's germline CDR1 is GTSNPN and CDR2 SVGIG (reference sequence). The ends lost 3 bases at V and 6 bases at J; junction bases unmatched: 12. CDR3 length: 18 residues. CDR3 amino acids: CAWRAKGLAGGRVDTQYF. As DNA, the CDR3 is TGTGCCTGGAGAGCAAAGGGACTAGCGGGGGGGCGCGTTGATACGCAGTATTTT.

The chain has TRBV12-5 and TRBJ2-3, with D tentatively TRBD2 (5 bases). Trimming left V 0 bases short and J 12 bases short, with 10 bases between. Germline V lookup: CDR1 LGHNT, CDR2 FRNRAP. The CDR3 runs to 12 residues. CDR3 region: CASGLVLGVQYF. CDR3 sequence (DNA): TGTGCTAGTGGTTTGGTACTCGGGGTCCAGTATTTT.

The CDR3 DNA sequence: TGTGCCAGCAGCTTAGCAGGGGCTACTGGAAACACCATATATTTT. Translated: CASSLAGATGNTIYF. This chain joins TRBV11-1 and TRBJ1-3; tentative D call: TRBD1 (5 bases). Trimming cost V 0 bases and J 2 bases, with 8 bases left between them. CDR3 size: 15 residues. The V gene's germline CDR1 is SGHAT and CDR2 FQDESV (reference sequence).

The chain's CDR3 is CASSVEGVTGNTIYF. The CDR3 DNA is TGTGCCAGCAGCGTAGAGGGGGTAACGGGAAACACCATATATTTT. The chain links TRBV9 to TRBJ1-3; a weak D match, TRBD1 (6 bases). The V gene lost 0 bases and the J gene lost 4 bases, with 11 bases spanning the gap. Germline assignment: CDR1 SGDLS and CDR2 YYNGEE. This CDR3 has 15 residues.

The chain recombines TRBV5-1 with TRBJ1-1, with TRBD1 matching 10 bases. Germline trimming cut 4 bases from V and 1 base from J; bases unmatched to any gene: 7. Germline V gene lookup returns CDR1 SGHRS and CDR2 YFSETQ. The CDR3 runs to 16 residues. CDR3 loop: CASSQGTGEPNTEAFF. The CDR3 nucleotides are TGCGCCAGCAGCCAGGGGACAGGGGAACCGAACACTGAAGCTTTCTTT.

The chain carries TRBV18 and TRBJ1-1; D not certain. Deletions cut 4 bases from V and 3 bases from J, with 9 bases between. Germline V gives CDR1 KGHSH, CDR2 LQKENI. The CDR3 has 13 amino acids. The CDR3 loop is CASSRGEHTEAFF. The DNA of the CDR3 is TGTGCCAGCTCACGTGGGGAACACACTGAAGCTTTCTTT.

The V call is TRBV9, the J call TRBJ2-3; D possibly matches TRBD1 or TRBD2 (5 bases each). This CDR3 region has 14 residues. Per the germline V gene, CDR1 is SGDLS and CDR2 is YYNGEE. Trimming took 2 bases from V and 0 from J, leaving 7 bases between them. The CDR3 loop is CASSVRDSTDTQYF. The CDR3 DNA is TGTGCCAGCAGCGTCCGGGACAGCACAGATACGCAGTATTTT.

The table lists this clone with a few counts. The chain has TRBV30 and TRBJ1-5; D gene uncertain. The CDR3 runs 13 residues. Looked up from germline, CDR1 is GTSNPN and CDR2 is SVGIG (reference sequence). The germline V and J ends were trimmed by 2 bases and 10 bases, with 15 bases remaining between them. The CDR3 DNA reads as TGTGCCTGGAGTCGGGTGGCAATCAGCCCCCAGCATTTT. It is translated as CAWSRVAISPQHF.

The V call is TRBV5-5, the J call TRBJ1-2; D uncertain. Trimming shortened V by 3 bases and J by 4 bases, and 10 bases separated the two germline ends. CDR3 length: 13 amino acids. Germline CDR1 reads SGHKS; CDR2 reads YYEKEE (reference sequence). CDR3 protein: CASSSDLTYGYTF. The CDR3 nucleotides are TGTGCCAGCAGCTCGGACCTCACCTATGGCTACACCTTC.

The chain recombines TRBV12-5 with TRBJ2-5; D not resolved. The CDR3 runs 11 residues. Germline values: CDR1 LGHNT, CDR2 FRNRAP. V lost 6 bases and J lost 5, with 7 bases in between. The CDR3 DNA reads TGTGCTAGTGGCATTGTGGAGACCCAGTACTTC. It encodes CASGIVETQYF.

The J gene is TRBJ1-1, the V gene TRBV11-1; TRBD1 agrees at 8 bases. The CDR3 is made up of 14 amino acids. CDR1 is SGHAT, CDR2 FQDESV, per germline (reference sequence). V shed 4 bases and J 4 bases; nucleotides not matched to a gene: 5. The CDR3 DNA reads as TGTGCCAGCAGCTCCGACAGGGGCGGCACTGAAGCTTTCTTT. It encodes CASSSDRGGTEAFF.

The rearrangement uses TRBV5-5 and TRBJ2-5; D is uncertain. This CDR3 has 12 amino acids. Germline V gene sequence: CDR1 SGHKS, CDR2 YYEKEE (reference sequence). Between the trimmed V and J ends, which lost 2 bases and 3 bases, there was a span of 5 bases. Here the CDR3 reads CASSFKEETQYF. Written as DNA, the CDR3 is TGTGCCAGCAGCTTTAAGGAAGAGACCCAGTACTTC.

The chain carries TRBV5-1 and TRBJ1-2, with 7 bases identical to TRBD1. The junction had 8 bases not matched to a gene; V was cut back by 5 bases and J by 7 bases. The germline CDR1 and CDR2 sequences are SGHRS and YFSETQ. The CDR3 has 13 residues. In nucleotides, the CDR3 is TGCGCCAGCAGTTCTGACAGGGTCGGTGGCTACACCTTC. Its translation: CASSSDRVGGYTF.

As DNA, the CDR3 is TGTGCCAGCAGCTTAGGGGGACCGACATTCTATGGCTACACCTTC. It specifies CASSLGGPTFYGYTF. The rearrangement uses TRBV7-2 and TRBJ1-2; perhaps TRBD1 as D (5 bases). V lost 1 base, J lost 4 bases, and 13 bases lay in between. The CDR3 is 15 residues long. Per germline, CDR1 SGHTA and CDR2 FQGNSA.

The rearrangement uses TRBV7-9 and TRBJ1-1; the D is unclear. This CDR3 comprises 13 residues. CDR1 is SEHNR and CDR2 is FQNEAQ in the germline V gene (reference sequence). The V end was cut by 2 bases, the J end by 5 bases, with 9 bases between. The CDR3 sequence: CASSLWITTEAFF. The CDR3, as DNA: TGTGCCAGCAGCTTATGGATCACGACTGAAGCTTTCTTT.

This sequence joins TRBV4-1 and TRBJ2-6; D is unresolved. This CDR3 is 12 amino acids long. The germline CDR1 and CDR2 sequences are MGHRA and YSYEKL. The V end lost 0 bases, the J end lost 12 bases, and 6 bases lay between the germline ends. The CDR3 loop reads CASSQDGTVLTF. CDR3 DNA sequence: TGCGCCAGCAGCCAAGATGGAACCGTCCTGACTTTC.

In its sample, this clone was seen a few times. CDR3 in DNA: TGTGCTAAACCCCGGGTGAGGACCAATCAGCCCCAGCATTTT. It encodes CAKPRVRTNQPQHF. The chain uses TRBV12-5 and TRBJ1-5; D gene uncertain. Germline lookup yields CDR1 LGHNT and CDR2 FRNRAP. The CDR3 contains 14 residues. V was pared by 10 bases and J by 3 bases, with 16 bases between.

V and J are TRBV19 and TRBJ2-1; tentatively, D is TRBD2 (6 bases). The CDR3 runs 13 residues. Trimming cost V 10 bases and J 5 bases, with 15 bases left between them. Germline CDR1 LNHDA, CDR2 SQIVND (reference sequence). For the CDR3, the DNA is TGTGCCACCCGGGACTTACAGAACAATGAGCAGTTCTTC. The encoded protein is CATRDLQNNEQFF.

V and J are TRBV5-1 and TRBJ1-1; no definite D call. Germline V lookup: CDR1 SGHRS, CDR2 YFSETQ. Trimming stripped 4 bases from V and 1 base from J, with 11 bases between. CDR3 length: 14 amino acids. DNA of the CDR3: TGCGCCAGCAGCACCTTCGCGGCGAACACTGAAGCTTTCTTT. Protein: CASSTFAANTEAFF.

Only a few counts were recorded for this clone. The V and J genes are TRBV29-1 and TRBJ1-1, with TRBD1 as a possible D gene (5 bases). V lost 7 bases, J lost 4 bases, and 16 bases lay in between. The CDR3 covers 13 residues. Per the germline V gene, CDR1 is SQVTM and CDR2 is ANQGSEA. The CDR3 is CSGEGGGSTEAFF. The CDR3 DNA follows: TGCAGCGGGGAGGGTGGGGGTAGCACTGAAGCTTTCTTT.

This clone appeared once. CDR3 nucleotide sequence: TGCAGCGGCCGAAGCCAGGAGTATACCGGGGAGCTGTTTTTT. Translated, it gives CSGRSQEYTGELFF. The chain joins TRBV29-1 to TRBJ2-2; D gene uncertain. CDR1 SQVTM and CDR2 ANQGSEA come from the germline V gene. This CDR3 spans 14 amino acids. Between the trimmed V and J ends, which lost 7 bases and 5 bases, there was a span of 17 bases.

This chain joins TRBV5-1 and TRBJ1-2; TRBD1 might be the D (6 bases). Germline assignment: CDR1 SGHRS and CDR2 YFSETQ. Trimming cost V 2 bases and J 8 bases, with 19 bases left between them. CDR3 length equals 15 residues. The CDR3 loop is CASSLQGISSVGYTF. The DNA for the CDR3 is TGCGCCAGCAGCTTACAGGGTATCTCCTCTGTGGGCTACACCTTC. The entire variable domain, with the rest obtained from reference TRBV5-1 and TRBJ1-2, is as follows: KAGVTQTPRYLIKTRGQQVTLSCSPISGHRSVSWYQQTPGQGLQFLFEYFSETQRNKGNFPGRFSGRQFSNSRSEMNVSTLELGDSALYLCASSLQGISSVGYTFGSGTRLTVV.

The chain couples TRBV9 to TRBJ1-1; no firm D call. The V end lost 0 bases, the J end lost 1 base, and 7 bases lay between the germline ends. Germline-derived CDR1 and CDR2 are SGDLS and YYNGEE. The CDR3 is 14 residues long. The CDR3 coding sequence is TGTGCCAGCAGCGTAGTTGGACGGAACACTGAAGCTTTCTTT. Translation: CASSVVGRNTEAFF.